This T cell receptor (beta chain) was observed in a study of cytomegalovirus exposure and HLA in healthy donors. Primers included in the PCR were 60 Vbeta and 13 Jbeta primers. Clones were sequenced by immunoSEQ multiplex PCR, and TCRdb holds only the in-frame ones, with some missing. The sample holds over 150,000 clones, around 79% seen once. A note on this clone: Its target is unknown.

Broader study findings: Researchers catalogued around 150 TCR beta chains as cytomegalovirus-associated.

Germline CDR1 reads SGHDN; CDR2 reads FVKESK. V gave up 4 bases and J gave up 2 bases, with 10 bases separating them. The CDR3 is 14 residues long. The specimen was PBMCs. The source of this sequence is a man younger than 35 in good health and CMV-seronegative. The gene calls are TRBV14 and TRBJ2-3; D ambiguous. The CDR3 DNA reads as TGTGCCAGCAGCCCGATAGATATCACAGATACGCAGTATTTT. It codes for CASSPIDITDTQYF.